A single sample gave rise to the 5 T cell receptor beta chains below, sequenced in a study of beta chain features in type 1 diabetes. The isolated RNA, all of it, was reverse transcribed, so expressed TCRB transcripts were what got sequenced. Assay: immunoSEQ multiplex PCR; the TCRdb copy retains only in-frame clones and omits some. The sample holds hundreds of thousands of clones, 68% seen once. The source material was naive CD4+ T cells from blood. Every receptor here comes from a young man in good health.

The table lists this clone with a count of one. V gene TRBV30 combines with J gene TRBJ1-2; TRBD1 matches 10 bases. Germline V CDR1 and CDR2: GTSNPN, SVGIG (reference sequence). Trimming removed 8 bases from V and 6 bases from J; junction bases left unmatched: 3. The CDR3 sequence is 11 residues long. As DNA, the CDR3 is TGTGCCAAAGGGACAGGGGATGGCTACACCTTC. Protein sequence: CAKGTGDGYTF.

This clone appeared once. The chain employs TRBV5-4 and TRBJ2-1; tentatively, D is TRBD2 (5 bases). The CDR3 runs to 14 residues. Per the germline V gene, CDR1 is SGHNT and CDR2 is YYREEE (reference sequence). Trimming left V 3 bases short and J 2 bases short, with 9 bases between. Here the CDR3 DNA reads TGTGCCAGCAGCTCCTCCGGGACCTACAATGAGCAGTTCTTC. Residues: CASSSSGTYNEQFF.

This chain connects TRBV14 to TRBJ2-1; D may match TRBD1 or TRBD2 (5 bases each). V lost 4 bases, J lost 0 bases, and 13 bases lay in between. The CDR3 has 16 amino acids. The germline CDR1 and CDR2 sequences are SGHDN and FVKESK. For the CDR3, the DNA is TGTGCCAGCAGCCTAAGGATGGGGGTCTCCTACAATGAGCAGTTCTTC. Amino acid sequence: CASSLRMGVSYNEQFF.

The DNA for the CDR3 is TGTGCCAGCAGCCGCGACACCTACGGCGAGCAGTACTTC. Its translation is CASSRDTYGEQYF. The chain joins TRBV6-5 to TRBJ2-7, with no clear D. This CDR3 has 13 residues. Germline CDR1 and CDR2: MNHEY and SVGAGI. V gave up 6 bases and J gave up 6 bases, with 15 bases separating them.

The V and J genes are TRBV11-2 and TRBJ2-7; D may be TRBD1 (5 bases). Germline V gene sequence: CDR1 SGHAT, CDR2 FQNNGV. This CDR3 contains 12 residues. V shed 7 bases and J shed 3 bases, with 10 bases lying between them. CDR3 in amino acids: CASTAQGYEQYF. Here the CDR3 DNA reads TGTGCCAGCACGGCCCAGGGCTACGAGCAGTACTTC.